Below are 30 T cell receptor beta chains sequenced from a single sample in a study of spatial heterogeneity in lung cancer. Antigens for these TCRs are unknown. Sample time point: sample taken at primary tumor resection. Broader study findings: Counts of expanded alpha and beta TCRs within tumors tracked the tumor nonsynonymous mutation count.

TCRdb analysed the 5' RACE reads with MiXCR anew, one entry per CDR3 protein. The sample carries over 2,500 distinct CDR3 sequences, less than 14% recorded once. The material was lung tumor tissue, obtained at surgery. These receptor sequences come from a male donor with early-stage non-small cell lung cancer.

This clonotype ranks as medium-sized (0.01 to 0.1%). The CDR3 loop is CASSYTTGEDTEAFF. In DNA form, the CDR3 reads TGTGCCAGCAGTTACACGACAGGGGAGGACACTGAAGCTTTCTTT. This chain links TRBV6-5 with TRBJ1-1, with 8 positions matching TRBD1. CDR1 is MNHEY and CDR2 is SVGAGI in the germline V gene. The CDR3 length is 15 residues. J lost 3 bases, V lost 2 bases, and 5 bases had no gene match.

Within the sample, this clonotype is medium-sized. The chain employs TRBV7-2 and TRBJ2-5; no clear D. From germline, CDR1 is SGHTA and CDR2 FQGNSA. Trimming pared 6 bases from V and 5 bases from J, leaving 13 bases between. The CDR3 loop spans 13 amino acids. The CDR3 region is CASSSAPRETQYF. The CDR3 DNA reads as TGTGCCAGCAGTTCGGCACCCCGGGAGACCCAGTACTTC. The complete variable domain, with remaining parts taken from reference TRBV7-2 and TRBJ2-5, reads GAGVSQSPSNKVTEKGKDVELRCDPISGHTALYWYRQSLGQGLEFLIYFQGNSAPDKSGLPSDRFSAERTGGSVSTLTIQRTQQEDSAVYLCASSSAPRETQYFGPGTRLLVL.

As concerns this clonotype: This clone may be a read error of a much larger clone one base away. The chain uses TRBV11-2 and TRBJ2-3; 11 nucleotides match TRBD2. This CDR3 is built from 15 residues. The germline CDR1 and CDR2 sequences are SGHAT and FQNNGV. CDR3 coding DNA: TGTGCCAGCAGCTACAGCGGGACTAGCGGAGATACGCTGTATTTT. This encodes CASSYSGTSGDTLYF. Full variable domain (missing parts from reference TRBV11-2 and TRBJ2-3): EAGVAQSPRYKIIEKRQSVAFWCNPISGHATLYWYQQILGQGPKLLIQFQNNGVVDDSQLPKDRFSAERLKGVDSTLKIQPAKLEDSAVYLCASSYSGTSGDTLYFGPGTRLTVL.

This rearrangement joins TRBV10-3 to TRBJ2-5, with 9 bases matching TRBD2. This CDR3 has 15 amino acids. In germline, CDR1 is ENHRY, CDR2 SYGVKD. The ends lost 0 bases at V and 1 base at J; junction bases unmatched: 0. CDR3 region: CAISESSGGQETQYF. The CDR3 nucleotides read TGTGCCATCAGTGAGTCTAGCGGGGGCCAAGAGACCCAGTACTTC.

This clonotype is judged medium-sized (0.01 to 0.1%). The V gene is TRBV12-3 or TRBV12-4, the J gene TRBJ2-3; D unresolved. The CDR3 totals 13 residues. V lost 1 base, J lost 5 bases, and 7 bases lay in between. CDR3 coding DNA: TGTGCCAGCAGTTTAGTCCCCCAAGATACGCAGTATTTT. Protein product: CASSLVPQDTQYF.

This clonotype is termed medium-sized (0.01 to 0.1%). The chain carries TRBV20-1 and TRBJ2-1; the D is unclear. The CDR3 is 16 amino acids. Trimming stripped 1 base from V and 0 bases from J, with 13 bases between. The germline V gene encodes CDR1 DFQATT and CDR2 SNEGSKA (reference sequence). CDR3 coding DNA: TGCAGTGCTAGAGGTAGCTGGCCCAGCTCCTACAATGAGCAGTTCTTC. Translating it yields CSARGSWPSSYNEQFF.

This clonotype is medium-sized (0.01 to 0.1%) in the sample. The rearrangement uses TRBV6-5 and TRBJ2-7; TRBD1 agrees at 9 bases. This CDR3 is built from 15 residues. Trimming at V came to 8 bases and at J to 1 base, leaving 9 bases not matched to a gene. Germline V gene sequence: CDR1 MNHEY, CDR2 SVGAGI. The CDR3 DNA sequence: TGTGCCAGCGCCCTAACGGGACAGGGATCCTACGAGCAGTACTTC. Translation: CASALTGQGSYEQYF.

This clonotype is labeled medium-sized (0.01 to 0.1%). The V gene is TRBV7-9, the J gene TRBJ1-4; 10 nucleotides line up with TRBD1. This CDR3 has 15 amino acids. Germline trimming cut 0 bases from V and 7 bases from J; bases unmatched to any gene: 2. Germline CDR1 SEHNR, CDR2 FQNEAQ (reference sequence). CDR3 in amino acids: CASSLAGTGAEKLFF. The CDR3 DNA reads TGTGCCAGCAGCTTAGCGGGGACAGGGGCTGAAAAACTGTTTTTT.

By sample fraction, this clonotype is medium-sized. The V call is TRBV18, the J call TRBJ2-6; D uncertain. Trimming stripped 3 bases from V and 0 bases from J, with 6 bases between. Germline CDR1 KGHSH, CDR2 LQKENI. The CDR3 extends over 15 amino acids. CDR3 in amino acids: CASSPAYSGANVLTF. The DNA of the CDR3 is TGTGCCAGCTCACCCGCTTACTCTGGGGCCAACGTCCTGACTTTC.

This clonotype is categorized as large. The gene calls are TRBV7-9 and TRBJ1-5, with a possible D match to TRBD1 (6 bases). Trimming removed 3 bases at V and 5 bases at J, with 14 bases between. Per the germline V gene, CDR1 is SEHNR and CDR2 is FQNEAQ (reference sequence). This CDR3 is 15 amino acids long. CDR3 residues: CASSLSWAGDQPQHF. In nucleotides, the CDR3 is TGTGCCAGCAGCTTGTCGTGGGCAGGGGATCAGCCCCAGCATTTT.

This chain's CDR3 is CASSAKGQGESGYTQYF. The CDR3 DNA reads as TGTGCCAGCAGTGCGAAGGGACAGGGGGAGAGCGGATATACGCAGTATTTT. This rearrangement joins TRBV6-4 to TRBJ2-3; 11 positions match TRBD1. The CDR3 loop spans 17 amino acids. Germline-derived CDR1 and CDR2 are MRHNA and SNTAGT. The V and J ends lost 4 bases and 7 bases, in that order; junction bases with no gene match: 13.

This clonotype is medium-sized within its sample. The chain links TRBV24-1 to TRBJ2-3; TRBD2 matches at 11 bases. Germline V gives CDR1 KGHDR, CDR2 SFDVKD. The V gene end was trimmed by 7 bases and the J gene end by 5 bases; junction bases not matched to a gene: 1. The CDR3 extends over 13 amino acids. The CDR3 protein is CATRLAGEDTQYF. The CDR3 coding sequence is TGTGCCACCAGACTAGCGGGAGAAGATACGCAGTATTTT.

This clonotype occurred many times. The chain combines TRBV2 with TRBJ1-5, with D perhaps TRBD1 (5 bases). The CDR3 sequence is 14 residues long. Trimming removed 6 bases at V and 1 base at J, with 10 bases between. CDR1 SNHLY and CDR2 FYNNEI come from the germline V gene. CDR3 residues: CASRGEISNQPQHF. The CDR3 DNA follows: TGTGCCAGCAGGGGGGAAATAAGCAATCAGCCCCAGCATTTT.

Sample share makes this clonotype medium-sized (0.01 to 0.1%). This rearrangement joins TRBV7-8 to TRBJ1-1; TRBD1 might be the D (6 bases). V gave up 5 bases and J gave up 3 bases, with 16 bases separating them. This CDR3 is built from 15 residues. CDR1 SGHVS and CDR2 FQNEAQ come from the germline V gene. The DNA of the CDR3 is TGTGCCAGCAGCCCCTCACAGGGACTCCACACTGAAGCTTTCTTT. It yields the protein CASSPSQGLHTEAFF.

In its sample, this clonotype is medium-sized. The gene calls are TRBV4-3 and TRBJ2-7, with a weak D call TRBD2 (5 bases). Per germline, CDR1 LGHNA and CDR2 YSLEER. This CDR3 has 15 amino acids. Trimming stripped 1 base from V and 2 bases from J, with 12 bases between. Written as DNA, the CDR3 is TGCGCCAGCAGCCAAGGTAGTGGGAGTACCTACGAGCAGTACTTC. Translated: CASSQGSGSTYEQYF.

This clonotype is categorized as medium-sized (0.01 to 0.1%). The gene calls are TRBV7-9 and TRBJ2-5, with 8 bases aligning to TRBD2. J was trimmed by 1 base and V by 2 bases; bases with no gene match: 3. The CDR3 is 15 residues long. Germline CDR1 SEHNR, CDR2 FQNEAQ (reference sequence). CDR3 residues: CASSLTAGGQETQYF. The CDR3 nucleotides read TGTGCCAGCAGCTTAACGGCGGGGGGCCAAGAGACCCAGTACTTC.

This clonotype is classed as medium-sized (0.01 to 0.1%). The chain joins TRBV12-3 or TRBV12-4 to TRBJ2-1; the match to TRBD2 covers 7 bases. CDR3 length: 13 amino acids. V shed 1 base and J 10 bases; nucleotides not matched to a gene: 4. The chain's CDR3 is CASSLERDLEQFF. The DNA of the CDR3 is TGTGCCAGCAGTTTAGAGCGGGACCTCGAGCAGTTCTTC.

This clonotype is judged medium-sized (0.01 to 0.1%). The genes are TRBV7-2 and TRBJ2-3; 10 bases fit TRBD2. The germline gives CDR1 SGHTA, CDR2 FQGNSA. The CDR3 spans 16 residues. After removal of 4 bases from V and 0 bases from J, the junction contained 4 bases not matched to a gene. The CDR3: CASSSQAGGSTDTQYF. CDR3 DNA sequence: TGTGCCAGCAGCTCGCAAGCGGGGGGGAGCACAGATACGCAGTATTTT.

By share, this clonotype counts as medium-sized. The CDR3 protein is CASSLEQGGTANTGELFF. In DNA form, the CDR3 reads TGTGCCAGCAGCTTAGAACAGGGAGGGACCGCGAACACCGGGGAGCTGTTTTTT. The V and J genes are TRBV11-3 and TRBJ2-2, with D perhaps matching TRBD2 (7 bases). Trimming cost V 0 bases and J 0 bases, with 14 bases left between them. Germline loops: CDR1 SGHNT, CDR2 YENEEA. The CDR3 is made up of 18 amino acids.

By frequency in the sample, this clonotype is large (0.1 to 1%). The chain employs TRBV5-5 and TRBJ1-1; D call uncertain. Germline V gene data show CDR1 as SGHKS and CDR2 as YYEKEE (reference sequence). V dropped 4 bases and J dropped 6 bases, with 16 bases sitting between them. The CDR3 is made up of 14 amino acids. This CDR3 reads CASSRIVGSAEAFF. The CDR3 DNA reads TGTGCCAGCAGCCGAATAGTGGGGTCTGCTGAAGCTTTCTTT.

This clonotype is medium-sized by share. The chain uses TRBV5-1 and TRBJ2-3; D uncertain. V gave up 4 bases and J gave up 5 bases, with 14 bases separating them. This CDR3 has 14 residues. Germline CDR1 is SGHRS and CDR2 is YFSETQ. CDR3 residues: CASSEESPEDTQYF. In DNA, the CDR3 is TGCGCCAGCAGCGAGGAAAGCCCCGAAGATACGCAGTATTTT.

By proportion, this clonotype is large. The chain has TRBV7-9 and TRBJ2-7; unclear D gene. CDR1 and CDR2 (germline): SEHNR, FQNEAQ (reference sequence). The CDR3 extends over 15 amino acids. V was pared by 1 base and J by 1 base, with 11 bases between. CDR3 protein: CASSLVSGKSYEQYF. In DNA, the CDR3 is TGTGCCAGCAGCTTAGTTTCGGGTAAATCCTACGAGCAGTACTTC. The whole variable domain, remainder taken from reference TRBV7-9 and TRBJ2-7, is DTGVSQNPRHKITKRGQNVTFRCDPISEHNRLYWYRQTLGQGPEFLTYFQNEAQLEKSRLLSDRFSAERPKGSFSTLEIQRTEQGDSAMYLCASSLVSGKSYEQYFGPGTRLTVT.

By proportion, this clonotype is medium-sized. This chain links TRBV6-2 or TRBV6-3 with TRBJ2-7; D unresolved. This CDR3 contains 13 residues. CDR1 is MNHEY, CDR2 SVGEGT, per germline. Trimming removed 0 bases from V and 3 bases from J, with 6 bases in between. The CDR3 DNA reads as TGTGCCAGCAGTTACTCGTGGAGCTACGAGCAGTACTTC. Its translation is CASSYSWSYEQYF.

This clonotype was counted at least ten times. V usage is TRBV2 and J usage is TRBJ2-2; a possible D gene is TRBD2 (5 bases). CDR1 and CDR2 (germline): SNHLY, FYNNEI. The CDR3 is 13 amino acids. The germline V and J ends were trimmed by 6 bases and 1 base, with 6 bases remaining between them. As DNA, the CDR3 is TGTGCCAGCAGGGAGGTGAACACCGGGGAGCTGTTTTTT. Residues: CASREVNTGELFF. Based on the CDR3 plus reference TRBV2 and TRBJ2-2, the full variable domain is EPEVTQTPSHQVTQMGQEVILRCVPISNHLYFYWYRQILGQKVEFLVSFYNNEISEKSEIFDDQFSVERPDGSNFTLKIRSTKLEDSAMYFCASREVNTGELFFGEGSRLTVL.

By its share, this clonotype is medium-sized. The rearrangement joins TRBV7-9 to TRBJ2-3; D is uncertain. In germline, CDR1 is SEHNR, CDR2 FQNEAQ (reference sequence). The CDR3 length is 15 residues. V lost 4 bases and J lost 0, with 11 bases in between. CDR3 protein: CASSSWLTSTDTQYF. CDR3 DNA: TGTGCCAGCAGCTCATGGTTGACTAGCACAGATACGCAGTATTTT.

This clonotype is medium-sized. The V gene is TRBV7-2, the J gene TRBJ2-5; D gene unclear. The V end lost 5 bases, the J end lost 5 bases, and 21 bases lay between the germline ends. Germline V gene sequence: CDR1 SGHTA, CDR2 FQGNSA. The CDR3 consists of 16 residues. The chain's CDR3 is CASSPSRASLGETQYF. CDR3 sequence (DNA): TGTGCCAGCAGCCCGAGCCGGGCCAGCCTAGGCGAGACCCAGTACTTC.

This clonotype is labeled as medium-sized. The chain recombines TRBV5-1 with TRBJ1-2; TRBD1 might be the D (6 bases). Germline values: CDR1 SGHRS, CDR2 YFSETQ. The length of the CDR3 is 14 residues. Trimming shortened V by 0 bases and J by 5 bases, and 11 bases separated the two germline ends. CDR3 bases: TGCGCCAGCAGCTTGGCCAACAGGGTATATGGCTACACCTTC. The encoded protein is CASSLANRVYGYTF.

This clonotype occurred many times. The chain links TRBV25-1 to TRBJ2-1; weak D call: TRBD2 (5 bases). Trimming cost V 2 bases and J 4 bases, with 12 bases left between them. Germline CDR1 and CDR2: MGHDK and SYGVNS. The CDR3 is 15 amino acids. Here the CDR3 reads CASSEIGLTYNEQFF. The CDR3 bases are TGTGCCAGCAGTGAAATCGGACTTACATACAATGAGCAGTTCTTC.

This chain joins TRBV7-6 and TRBJ2-1, with a weak D call TRBD1 (6 bases). V was pared by 3 bases and J by 4 bases, with 13 bases between. The germline V gene encodes CDR1 SGHVS and CDR2 FNYEAQ. The CDR3 length is 15 residues. The CDR3 region has the DNA TGTGCCAGCAGCTTTATTGGGGGCAGGTACAATGAGCAGTTCTTC. Amino acid sequence: CASSFIGGRYNEQFF. Full variable domain (rest looked up from reference TRBV7-6 and TRBJ2-1): GAGVSQSPRYKVTKRGQDVALRCDPISGHVSLYWYRQALGQGPEFLTYFNYEAQQDKSGLPNDRFSAERPEGSISTLTIQRTEQRDSAMYRCASSFIGGRYNEQFFGPGTRLTVL.

This clonotype is medium-sized within its sample. This rearrangement joins TRBV28 to TRBJ2-4; possible D gene TRBD1, 6 bases. The CDR3 is made up of 16 amino acids. The V end lost 5 bases, the J end lost 1 base, and 15 bases lay between the germline ends. Per germline, CDR1 MDHEN and CDR2 SYDVKM. This chain's CDR3 is CASSEQGSPAKNIQYF. For the CDR3, the DNA is TGTGCCAGCAGTGAACAGGGATCCCCCGCCAAAAACATTCAGTACTTC.